This record covers a single TCR beta chain. The antigen it binds to is not known. No quality values exist for individual bases; no much larger clone is one base distant. This entry is derived from a study of blood T cell repertoires in COVID-19 (dated by TCRdb to about 2020). Notes on the research overall: Collaborator samples came from the United States, Italy and Spain and covered acute and convalescent phases of COVID-19. The prospective study material was composed of cDNA or gDNA derived from T cells, B-cell-depleted T cells, or PBMCs. Deeply sampled blood TCRbeta repertoires from subjects exposed to, actively infected with, or recovered from COVID-19 were included in the dataset. The repertoires were released in a freely available public database meant as a resource for research on the immune response to SARS-CoV-2. The samples were drawn from two sources: the first 160 participants of the ongoing ImmuneRACE study, and approximately 1,300 subjects contributed by 6 global collaborators. The sample metadata nearly always contained a de-identified subject ID, COVID-19 status, age in years and sex. HLA class I and class II types, where available, came from metadata supplied by the sample provider rather than from assay-based typing. Summary of the overall study and its limitations: The quantity of clinical and demographic metadata differed by source and by participant and was supplied without curation.

The immunoSEQ Assay, a bias-controlled multiplex PCR, was used to amplify TCRbeta CDR3 regions from genomic DNA. As for how the authors treated the data: The number of nucleated cells in each sample was estimated by amplification of reference gene primers within the assay. To quantify the absolute abundance of each unique TCRbeta CDR3 rearrangement, sequence reads were collapsed and filtered. For each sample, productive Simpson clonality was calculated as the square root of Simpson's diversity index across productive rearrangements. As stored in TCRdb, this immuneACCESS dataset retains in-frame rearrangements with V and J assigned. A fraction of the clones does not appear; measured against another copy, unresolved V genes explain less than half of the discrepancy, and the remainder lacks a known reason. V, J and clone size derive from that table, while D and trimming were established from the DNA sequence. Present in this sample are fewer than 55,000 clones, 70% to 90% of which were seen just once. The ten largest account for around 3% of the sample.

The CDR3, from cysteine to phenylalanine, totals 17 residues. Only the CDR3 part of the read is kept: 51 bases, read in frame from the first base. At the junction V is shortened by 0 bases and J by 2 bases, with 12 bases in between. CDR1 and CDR2, looked up from the germline V gene, are SGHRS and YFSETQ. Collaborating institutions collected whole blood in K2EDTA tubes following their own protocols. For TCRbeta analysis, collaborator samples were shipped as frozen whole blood, as isolated PBMCs, or as DNA extracted from either sample type. The TCR sequence derives from a man aged 45-65 years with active COVID-19. The V gene is TRBV5-1 and the J gene is TRBJ2-6; TRBD1 is a possible D gene, resting on 5 matching bases. Source material: peripheral blood. Read as DNA, the sequence is TGCGCCAGCAGCTTGGAGGGCAGGGTCCCTGGGGCCAACGTCCTGACTTTC. This translates into CASSLEGRVPGANVLTF.